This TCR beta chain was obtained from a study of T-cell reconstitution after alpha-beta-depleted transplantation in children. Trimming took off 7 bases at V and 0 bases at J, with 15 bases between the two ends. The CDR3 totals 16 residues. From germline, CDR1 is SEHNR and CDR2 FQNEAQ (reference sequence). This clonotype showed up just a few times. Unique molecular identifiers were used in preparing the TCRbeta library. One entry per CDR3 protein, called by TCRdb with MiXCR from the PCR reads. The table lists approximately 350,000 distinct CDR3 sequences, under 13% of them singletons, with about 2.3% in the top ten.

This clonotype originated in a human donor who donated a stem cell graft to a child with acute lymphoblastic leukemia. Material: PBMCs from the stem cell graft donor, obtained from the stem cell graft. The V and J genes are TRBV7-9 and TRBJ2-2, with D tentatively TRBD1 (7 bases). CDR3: CASTPGGTANTGELFF. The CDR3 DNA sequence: TGTGCCAGCACCCCCGGCGGGACAGCGAACACCGGGGAGCTGTTTTTT.